This T cell receptor (beta chain) was sequenced in a study of T cell clonality in common variable immunodeficiency. Study-wide points: Compared with controls, CVID subjects had fewer shared TCRbeta clones.

This clone was counted between two and nine times. Its matching antigen is unknown. The data were produced by immunoSEQ multiplex PCR, yet TCRdb's version contains in-frame clones alone and is incomplete. The sample is made up of about 32,000 clones, none counted only once. The source of this sequence is a person between 18 and 75 years old in good health. The sample comprised peripheral blood mononuclear cells.

The CDR3 sequence: CASSMGTGDRGNEQFF. The sequenced part of the CDR3 DNA is TGTGCCAGTAGTATGGGGACAGGGGATCGGGGCAATGAG. This chain uses TRBV19 with TRBJ2-1; 10 nucleotides align to TRBD1. The read is 3 residues too short to cover the CDR3 end, so that end is filled in from the germline J gene. Per the germline V gene, CDR1 is LNHDA and CDR2 is SQIVND (reference sequence). J lost 6 bases, V lost 3 bases, and 8 bases had no gene match. There are 16 residues in the CDR3.